A single T cell receptor beta chain is shown here with its context. The data belong to a study of control samples from healthy donors and cancer patients. TCRdb's table, derived via immunoSEQ multiplex PCR, lists solely in-frame clones and lacks some. This sample has under 200,000 clones, with roughly 92% found just once. The CDR3 consists of 15 residues. V gave up 4 bases and J gave up 1 base; unmatched junction bases: 1. Germline loops: CDR1 LGHDT, CDR2 YNNKEL (reference sequence). The rearrangement uses TRBV3-1 (or the pseudogene TRBV3-2) and TRBJ2-6, with 7 bases fitting TRBD1. The receptor's source is a woman in her twenties or thirties in good health. Sequences were obtained from blood. As DNA, the CDR3 is TGTGCCAGCAGCCTGGACAGGTCTGGGGCCAACGTCCTGACTTTC. It is translated as CASSLDRSGANVLTF.